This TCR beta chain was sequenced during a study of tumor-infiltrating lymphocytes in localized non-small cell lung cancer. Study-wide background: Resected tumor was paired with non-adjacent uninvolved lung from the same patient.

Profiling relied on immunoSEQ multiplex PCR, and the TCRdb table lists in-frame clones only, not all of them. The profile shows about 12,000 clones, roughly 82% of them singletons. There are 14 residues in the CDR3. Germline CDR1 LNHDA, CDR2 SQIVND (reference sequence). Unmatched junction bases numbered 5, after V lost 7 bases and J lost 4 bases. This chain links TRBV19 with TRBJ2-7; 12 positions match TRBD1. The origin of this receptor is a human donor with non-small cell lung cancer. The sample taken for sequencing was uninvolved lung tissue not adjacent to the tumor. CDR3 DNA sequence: TGTGCCAGTACCCAGGGACAGGGGGCATACGAGCAGTACTTC. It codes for CASTQGQGAYEQYF.